The next 18 T cell receptor beta chains were all read from a single sample in a study of T cell responses to AZD1222 COVID-19 vaccine. TCRdb keeps only in-frame clones here, not all; method: immunoSEQ multiplex PCR. The sample records 110,000 or so clones, around 87% being singletons. The specimen was peripheral blood, collected 28 days after the second AZD1222 dose. The receptor set was obtained from an adult who received the AZD1222 COVID-19 vaccine.

V usage is TRBV30 and J usage is TRBJ1-6; no clear D gene. CDR1 and CDR2 from the germline V gene are GTSNPN and SVGIG (reference sequence). Trimming removed 1 base from V and 4 bases from J, with 5 bases in between. The CDR3 runs to 13 residues. The CDR3, as DNA: TGTGCCTGGAGTGAGAATTATAATTCACCCCTCCACTTT. This codes for CAWSENYNSPLHF.

V is TRBV5-1 and J is TRBJ2-5; TRBD1 matches 7 bases. The CDR3 has 14 residues. CDR1 is SGHRS and CDR2 is YFSETQ in the germline V gene. V lost 3 bases, J lost 5 bases, and 7 bases stayed unmatched. CDR3 DNA: TGCGCCAGCAGCTCGACAGGGACCCGGGAGACCCAGTACTTC. Protein product: CASSSTGTRETQYF.

The chain couples TRBV7-8 to TRBJ1-1, with D possibly being TRBD1 (5 bases). Trimming cost V 4 bases and J 1 base, with 7 bases left between them. The germline V gene has CDR1 SGHVS and CDR2 FQNEAQ. CDR3 length: 13 residues. The CDR3 spells CASSSGANTEAFF. The CDR3 DNA follows: TGTGCCAGCAGCTCCGGGGCGAACACTGAAGCTTTCTTT.

The rearrangement joins TRBV7-9 to TRBJ1-1; TRBD1 matches at 9 bases. In germline, CDR1 is SEHNR, CDR2 FQNEAQ (reference sequence). This CDR3 contains 13 residues. The ends lost 5 bases at V and 3 bases at J; junction bases unmatched: 1. As DNA, the CDR3 is TGTGCCAGCAGCGGGACAGGGTACACTGAAGCTTTCTTT. Translation: CASSGTGYTEAFF.

This clone has a single count. The V and J genes are TRBV6-2 or TRBV6-3 and TRBJ2-3; 10 nucleotides agree with TRBD2. Germline trimming cut 4 bases from V and 5 bases from J; bases unmatched to any gene: 3. From germline, CDR1 is MNHEY and CDR2 SVGEGT. The CDR3 extends over 14 amino acids. CDR3 loop: CASSSWTSGDTQYF. CDR3 nucleotides: TGTGCCAGCAGTTCCTGGACTAGCGGAGATACGCAGTATTTT.

There are a few counts of this clone. The genes are TRBV9 and TRBJ1-6; 7 positions agree with TRBD1. With V trimmed by 3 bases and J by 7 bases, 7 bases remained unmatched. Germline CDR1 and CDR2: SGDLS and YYNGEE. The CDR3 covers 15 residues. CDR3 region: CASSETGVGNSPLHF. CDR3 in DNA: TGTGCCAGCAGCGAAACAGGGGTGGGGAATTCACCCCTCCACTTT.

The chain employs TRBV28 and TRBJ1-1; 8 bases match TRBD1. Trimming cost V 10 bases and J 4 bases; bases outside gene matches: 8. Germline CDR1 reads MDHEN; CDR2 reads SYDVKM. The CDR3 loop spans 13 amino acids. CDR3 residues: CAIETGVSTEAFF. The CDR3 nucleotides read TGTGCCATAGAGACAGGGGTAAGCACTGAAGCTTTCTTT.

The CDR3 nucleotides are TGTGCCAGCAGCCCTACCGAAGGGGGGGGGCGGAGTGAAGCTTTCTTT. Its translation is CASSPTEGGGRSEAFF. V is TRBV3-1 (or the pseudogene TRBV3-2) and J is TRBJ1-1, with D possibly matching TRBD1 (6 bases). CDR3 length equals 16 residues. Germline loops: CDR1 LGHDT, CDR2 YNNKEL (reference sequence). Deletions cut 4 bases from V and 7 bases from J, with 22 bases between.

The chain employs TRBV30 and TRBJ1-1; D gene unclear. The CDR3 totals 10 residues. V lost 5 bases and J lost 7, with 8 bases in between. CDR1 and CDR2 from the germline V gene are GTSNPN and SVGIG (reference sequence). CDR3 DNA sequence: TGTGCCTGGGTAACATATGAAGCTTTCTTT. Translated: CAWVTYEAFF.

The rearrangement joins TRBV6-5 to TRBJ1-6; D is undetermined. The V end lost 2 bases, the J end lost 0 bases, and 8 bases lay between the germline ends. The CDR3 contains 16 residues. Germline V gives CDR1 MNHEY, CDR2 SVGAGI. For the CDR3, the DNA is TGTGCCAGCAGTTACCTCAGGAGCTCCTATAATTCACCCCTCCACTTT. It yields the protein CASSYLRSSYNSPLHF.

The chain employs TRBV29-1 and TRBJ2-1; no definite D call. CDR1 SQVTM and CDR2 ANQGSEA come from the germline V gene. The CDR3 runs 11 residues. Trimming removed 7 bases from V and 6 bases from J, with 10 bases in between. The CDR3 protein is CSAALTNEQFF. The CDR3 region has the DNA TGCAGCGCCGCGTTAACCAATGAGCAGTTCTTC.

V is TRBV25-1 and J is TRBJ2-1, with 14 bases aligning to TRBD2. The junction had 10 bases not matched to a gene; V was cut back by 5 bases and J by 7 bases. CDR1 and CDR2 (germline): MGHDK, SYGVNS. CDR3 size: 17 residues. CDR3 region: CASSSSTSGGAINEQFF. CDR3 sequence (DNA): TGTGCCAGCAGTAGCTCGACTAGCGGGGGGGCCATAAATGAGCAGTTCTTC.

The gene calls are TRBV24-1 and TRBJ2-5; 16 bases match TRBD2. Germline assignment: CDR1 KGHDR and CDR2 SFDVKD. The CDR3 length is 17 residues. Germline trimming cut 1 base from V and 4 bases from J; bases unmatched to any gene: 2. CDR3 sequence reads: CATSDFGTSGRVETQYF. CDR3 bases: TGTGCCACCAGTGATTTTGGGACTAGCGGGAGGGTAGAGACCCAGTACTTC.

The chain recombines TRBV10-3 with TRBJ1-2, with TRBD1 matching over 8 bases. After removal of 9 bases from V and 4 bases from J, the junction contained 13 bases not matched to a gene. The germline V gene has CDR1 ENHRY and CDR2 SYGVKD. This CDR3 comprises 15 residues. The CDR3 nucleotides are TGTGCCATATACTCCGGACAGGGTATCGGCTATGGCTACACCTTC. Its protein product is CAIYSGQGIGYGYTF.

V usage is TRBV27 and J usage is TRBJ1-4; D may be TRBD1 (5 bases). The CDR3 runs 14 residues. V shed 8 bases and J shed 5 bases, with 15 bases lying between them. The V gene's germline CDR1 is MNHEY and CDR2 SMNVEV (reference sequence). The DNA for the CDR3 is TGTGCCAGCTGTCGAGCGGGGGTAAATGAAAAACTGTTTTTT. This translates into CASCRAGVNEKLFF.

The count of this clone is one. This chain joins TRBV5-6 and TRBJ1-2, with unresolved D. Between the trimmed V and J ends, which lost 6 bases and 7 bases, there was a span of 13 bases. Germline values: CDR1 SGHDT, CDR2 YYEEEE. The CDR3 runs to 12 residues. CDR3 in amino acids: CASTHSSLGYTF. CDR3 nucleotide sequence: TGTGCCAGCACCCACTCCTCGCTTGGCTACACCTTC.

As DNA, the CDR3 is TGCAGCGGTACACAGGGGAGGGCCTACGAGCAGTACTTC. Protein: CSGTQGRAYEQYF. This rearrangement joins TRBV29-1 to TRBJ2-7; D may match TRBD1 or TRBD2 (7 bases each). The CDR3 is 13 residues long. Trimming took 7 bases from V and 2 from J, leaving 15 bases between them. Germline CDR1 and CDR2: SQVTM and ANQGSEA.

The chain recombines TRBV27 with TRBJ1-1; D might be TRBD1 (5 bases). This CDR3 has 14 residues. Germline V gene sequence: CDR1 MNHEY, CDR2 SMNVEV (reference sequence). Trimming pared 8 bases from V and 0 bases from J, leaving 13 bases between. CDR3 in amino acids: CASGTGGVNTEAFF. CDR3 DNA sequence: TGTGCCAGCGGCACGGGGGGAGTGAACACTGAAGCTTTCTTT.